Presented here are 32 T cell receptor beta chains from one specimen sequenced in a study of blood T cell repertoires in COVID-19. The table came from immunoSEQ multiplex PCR; TCRdb's copy has only in-frame clones and leaves some out. Of roughly 220,000 clones listed, around 84% are singletons. Sequences were obtained from PBMCs or T cells enriched from blood (not recorded which). The receptor source for this set is a woman between 40 and 55 years old who had recovered from COVID-19.

DNA for the CDR3: TGTGCCAGCAGCGTCATTGGGACTAGCGGGAGAGTAAGTACGCAGTATTTT. Its translation: CASSVIGTSGRVSTQYF. J is TRBJ2-3 and V is TRBV9; 14 bases agree with TRBD2. With V trimmed by 2 bases and J by 8 bases, 10 bases remained unmatched. Germline V gene data show CDR1 as SGDLS and CDR2 as YYNGEE. The CDR3 spans 17 residues.

The rearrangement links TRBV7-9 to TRBJ1-3; a weak D match, TRBD1 (5 bases). This CDR3 contains 18 residues. Germline values: CDR1 SEHNR, CDR2 FQNEAQ (reference sequence). V was pared by 2 bases and J by 4 bases, with 21 bases between. CDR3 DNA sequence: TGTGCCAGCAGCTTAAGGTTTCAGGGAATGAGTTCCGGAAACACCATATATTTT. Residues: CASSLRFQGMSSGNTIYF.

CDR3 DNA sequence: TGTGCCATCAATGGGGGATTGAGCGGGTCTAACAATGAGCAGTTCTTC. It encodes CAINGGLSGSNNEQFF. This sequence joins TRBV10-3 and TRBJ2-1; maybe TRBD2 (6 bases). This CDR3 is built from 16 residues. Germline loops: CDR1 ENHRY, CDR2 SYGVKD. V lost 7 bases, J lost 5 bases, and 21 bases lay in between.

This clone has just a few counts. The gene calls are TRBV4-3 and TRBJ2-4; TRBD2 aligns across 10 bases. J lost 7 bases, V lost 0 bases, and 3 bases had no gene match. The CDR3 is 15 amino acids. Germline CDR1 LGHNA, CDR2 YSLEER. In DNA, the CDR3 is TGCGCCAGCAGCCAAGATCGACTAGCGGGTAACATTCAGTACTTC. Residues: CASSQDRLAGNIQYF.

The rearrangement joins TRBV28 to TRBJ2-2; D not resolved. The CDR3 runs to 12 residues. V was clipped by 8 bases and J by 3 bases, with 7 bases between them. Germline-derived CDR1 and CDR2 are MDHEN and SYDVKM. In DNA, the CDR3 is TGTGCCAGCGAGGAGTACACCGGGGAGCTGTTTTTT. This translates into CASEEYTGELFF.

The chain is built from TRBV3-1 (or the pseudogene TRBV3-2) and TRBJ1-2, with unresolved D. Germline lookup yields CDR1 LGHDT and CDR2 YNNKEL (reference sequence). Deletions cut 1 base from V and 8 bases from J, with 8 bases between. CDR3 length equals 12 residues. The CDR3 DNA reads as TGTGCCAGCAGCCAAGGTGAGGTGGGCTACACCTTC. Encoded protein: CASSQGEVGYTF.

The J gene is TRBJ2-7, the V gene TRBV13, with a weak D call TRBD1 (6 bases). Trimming left V 1 base short and J 3 bases short, with 10 bases between. The CDR3 length is 14 residues. Germline V gives CDR1 PRHDT, CDR2 FYEKMQ (reference sequence). The CDR3: CASSLAGRGYEQYF. CDR3 sequence (DNA): TGTGCCAGCAGCTTAGCTGGCAGGGGCTACGAGCAGTACTTC. Full variable domain (outside the CDR3, taken from reference TRBV13 and TRBJ2-7): AAGVIQSPRHLIKEKRETATLKCYPIPRHDTVYWYQQGPGQDPQFLISFYEKMQSDKGSIPDRFSAQQFSDYHSELNMSSLELGDSALYFCASSLAGRGYEQYFGPGTRLTVT.

This clone has more than one count but fewer than ten. The chain couples TRBV10-3 to TRBJ2-3, with 9 nucleotides matching TRBD2. CDR1 and CDR2 (germline): ENHRY, SYGVKD. V dropped 2 bases and J dropped 0; count of bases not matched to a gene: 9. The CDR3 spans 18 residues. The CDR3 DNA follows: TGTGCCATCAGTGAGGGTAGACTAGCGGTCCTTAGCACAGATACGCAGTATTTT. This translates into CAISEGRLAVLSTDTQYF.

This chain uses TRBV30 with TRBJ1-4; D possibly corresponds to TRBD1 (6 bases). This CDR3 has 16 amino acids. In germline, CDR1 is GTSNPN, CDR2 SVGIG (reference sequence). The ends were cut back, 2 bases at V and 5 bases at J, with 18 bases in the middle. In DNA, the CDR3 is TGTGCCTGGAGTAGAACAACCTGGGACATGAATGAAAAACTGTTTTTT. Its translation: CAWSRTTWDMNEKLFF.

In DNA form, the CDR3 reads TGTGCCAGCAGCCCCTGGACAGGGCAGCCCCAGCATTTT. Protein product: CASSPWTGQPQHF. This rearrangement joins TRBV21-1 to TRBJ1-5; TRBD1 is the table's D call, not checked against the DNA. TRBV21-1 is annotated as a pseudogene. This CDR3 is built from 13 residues.

The rearrangement joins TRBV18 to TRBJ1-3; TRBD1 matches at 7 bases. Germline CDR1 reads KGHSH; CDR2 reads LQKENI. V was pared by 5 bases and J by 5 bases, with 6 bases of the junction left unmatched. The CDR3 spans 14 residues. CDR3 sequence reads: CASSAGTERNTIYF. The DNA of the CDR3 is TGTGCCAGCTCAGCCGGGACAGAAAGAAACACCATATATTTT.

This clone was observed a single time. V is TRBV28 and J is TRBJ1-1; D might be TRBD1 (5 bases). The CDR3 loop spans 16 amino acids. Trimming cost V 5 bases and J 11 bases, with 27 bases left between them. Germline V gene sequence: CDR1 MDHEN, CDR2 SYDVKM. The CDR3 here is CASSLLGGGVTEVAFF. As DNA, the CDR3 is TGTGCCAGCAGTCTTCTTGGCGGGGGGGTGACTGAGGTGGCTTTCTTT.

The rearrangement joins TRBV10-2 to TRBJ2-1; 7 bases are a match to TRBD1. Losses at the gene ends were 4 bases for V and 3 bases for J; bases not matched to a gene: 3. Germline V gene data show CDR1 as WSHSY and CDR2 as SAAADI. This CDR3 comprises 14 residues. The CDR3 coding sequence is TGCGCCAGCAGTGGTCGACAGGGCTACAATGAGCAGTTCTTC. It specifies CASSGRQGYNEQFF.

V usage is TRBV3-1 (or the pseudogene TRBV3-2) and J usage is TRBJ2-3, with TRBD2 identical over 7 bases. The germline V gene has CDR1 LGHDT and CDR2 YNNKEL (reference sequence). The CDR3 has 14 residues. The junction had 1 base not matched to a gene; V was cut back by 4 bases and J by 0 bases. This CDR3 reads CASSRRGSTDTQYF. The DNA of the CDR3 is TGTGCCAGCAGCCGGCGGGGGAGCACAGATACGCAGTATTTT.

The V and J genes are TRBV11-2 and TRBJ1-3, with a tentative D call TRBD1 (5 bases). The ends were cut back, 5 bases at V and 7 bases at J, with 9 bases in the middle. The CDR3 spans 12 residues. The germline gives CDR1 SGHAT, CDR2 FQNNGV. Here the CDR3 reads CASSVGGNTIYF. CDR3 DNA sequence: TGTGCCAGCAGCGTCGGGGGGAACACCATATATTTT.

This clone occurred many times. The chain is built from TRBV28 and TRBJ1-4; 12 bases agree with TRBD1. With 7 bases clipped from V and 13 bases from J, the junction kept 19 bases outside the gene matches. The length of the CDR3 is 17 residues. Germline V gene data show CDR1 as MDHEN and CDR2 as SYDVKM. Here the CDR3 reads CASKTSRDRGRLSLLFF. DNA of the CDR3: TGTGCCAGCAAGACGTCCCGGGACAGGGGGCGGTTGTCTTTACTGTTTTTT. Drawing the rest from reference TRBV28 and TRBJ1-4, the complete variable domain is DVKVTQSSRYLVKRTGEKVFLECVQDMDHENMFWYRQDPGLGLRLIYFSYDVKMKEKGDIPEGYSVSREKKERFSLILESASTNQTSMYLCASKTSRDRGRLSLLFFGSGTQLSVL.

In DNA form, the CDR3 reads TGCGCCAGCAGGTCGAATGCTAGAGATTTATACGAGCAGTACTTC. The encoded protein is CASRSNARDLYEQYF. V gene TRBV5-1 combines with J gene TRBJ2-7; D gene ambiguous. V shed 5 bases and J shed 4 bases, with 19 bases lying between them. The CDR3 has 15 residues. From germline, CDR1 is SGHRS and CDR2 YFSETQ.

The chain has TRBV3-1 (or the pseudogene TRBV3-2) and TRBJ1-2, with D possibly TRBD1 on 5 matching bases. CDR1 and CDR2 from the germline V gene are LGHDT and YNNKEL (reference sequence). The length of the CDR3 is 14 residues. Trimming took 4 bases from V and 1 from J, leaving 10 bases between them. CDR3 loop: CASSRTPNNYGYTF. CDR3 sequence (DNA): TGTGCCAGCAGCCGGACACCTAATAACTATGGCTACACCTTC.

The chain joins TRBV5-1 to TRBJ2-1, with TRBD2 matching 14 bases. This CDR3 contains 17 residues. CDR1 is SGHRS and CDR2 is YFSETQ in the germline V gene. Unmatched junction bases numbered 8, after V lost 0 bases and J lost 9 bases. CDR3 in DNA: TGCGCCAGCAGCTTGGCCCCGGGACTAGCGGGAGCCTCTGAGCAGTTCTTC. Amino acid sequence: CASSLAPGLAGASEQFF. The full variable domain, rest sourced from reference TRBV5-1 and TRBJ2-1, is KAGVTQTPRYLIKTRGQQVTLSCSPISGHRSVSWYQQTPGQGLQFLFEYFSETQRNKGNFPGRFSGRQFSNSRSEMNVSTLELGDSALYLCASSLAPGLAGASEQFFGPGTRLTVL.

This clone was recorded once. The chain couples TRBV7-8 to TRBJ1-2; no firm D call. This CDR3 comprises 15 residues. CDR1 and CDR2 (germline): SGHVS, FQNEAQ. The germline V and J ends were trimmed by 1 base and 8 bases, with 17 bases remaining between them. CDR3 protein: CASSLERTAALGYTF. The CDR3 DNA is TGTGCCAGCAGCTTAGAGAGAACAGCTGCTCTAGGCTACACCTTC.

The J gene is TRBJ2-1, the V gene TRBV18; TRBD2 is a possible D gene (5 bases). The CDR3 is 16 residues long. With 3 bases removed from V and 0 bases from J, the gap between germline ends came to 12 bases. CDR1 and CDR2 (germline): KGHSH, LQKENI. The DNA of the CDR3 is TGTGCCAGCTCACCGTACTCGGGGTACTCCTACAATGAGCAGTTCTTC. Translated, it gives CASSPYSGYSYNEQFF.

CDR3 coding DNA: TGTGCCAGCAGCCCCCTCGCTAGGGCTAGCGGAGGGGGGGATACGCAGTATTTT. Residues: CASSPLARASGGGDTQYF. This chain joins TRBV7-2 and TRBJ2-3, with D possibly TRBD2 on 7 matching bases. The CDR3 runs to 18 residues. V lost 5 bases, J lost 6 bases, and 27 bases lay in between. Germline V gene data show CDR1 as SGHTA and CDR2 as FQGNSA.

The chain combines TRBV2 with TRBJ1-6, with 9 bases fitting TRBD1. Unmatched junction bases numbered 5, after V lost 6 bases and J lost 5 bases. This CDR3 has 15 amino acids. Germline assignment: CDR1 SNHLY and CDR2 FYNNEI. CDR3 nucleotides: TGTGCCAGCAGGTACAGGGGGCCCGATAATTCACCCCTCCACTTT. Its protein is CASRYRGPDNSPLHF.

The V and J genes are TRBV5-4 and TRBJ2-5; 7 bases map to TRBD1. J lost 5 bases, V lost 4 bases, and 11 bases had no gene match. The CDR3 length is 15 residues. The germline V gene has CDR1 SGHNT and CDR2 YYREEE (reference sequence). This chain's CDR3 is CASSTRQGGRETQYF. The CDR3 DNA sequence: TGTGCCAGCAGCACGAGACAGGGCGGTCGGGAGACCCAGTACTTC.

This chain connects TRBV28 to TRBJ2-7, with unresolved D. The CDR3 is 16 residues long. The germline gives CDR1 MDHEN, CDR2 SYDVKM. Trimming took off 2 bases at V and 2 bases at J, with 16 bases between the two ends. CDR3 DNA: TGTGCCAGCAGTTTAGCCGCAGTGTCAGGAACCTACGAGCAGTACTTC. Protein: CASSLAAVSGTYEQYF.

The rearrangement links TRBV5-4 to TRBJ1-4; D is undetermined. The CDR3 sequence is 15 residues long. Per germline, CDR1 SGHNT and CDR2 YYREEE (reference sequence). With 4 bases removed from V and 0 bases from J, the gap between germline ends came to 10 bases. CDR3 amino acids: CASSRPGTTNEKLFF. CDR3 nucleotide sequence: TGTGCCAGCAGCCGTCCGGGGACAACTAATGAAAAACTGTTTTTT.

V and J are TRBV2 and TRBJ2-7; 11 nucleotides line up with TRBD2. CDR3 length: 14 residues. Germline-derived CDR1 and CDR2 are SNHLY and FYNNEI. V dropped 7 bases and J dropped 4; count of bases not matched to a gene: 6. The CDR3 reads CASNPLAGEYEQYF. The DNA for the CDR3 is TGTGCCAGCAACCCACTAGCGGGAGAGTACGAGCAGTACTTC.

This chain joins TRBV4-3 and TRBJ1-1, with D maybe TRBD1 (5 bases). This CDR3 comprises 14 residues. V gave up 0 bases and J gave up 4 bases, with 9 bases separating them. CDR1 and CDR2 from the germline V gene are LGHNA and YSLEER. CDR3 loop: CASSQDLRGTEAFF. The CDR3 bases are TGCGCCAGCAGCCAAGATCTAAGGGGCACTGAAGCTTTCTTT.

The V gene is TRBV25-1, the J gene TRBJ1-1; tentatively, D is TRBD1 (5 bases). In germline, CDR1 is MGHDK, CDR2 SYGVNS. The CDR3 length is 15 residues. The V and J ends lost 2 bases and 5 bases respectively, with 15 bases between them. CDR3 DNA sequence: TGTGCCAGCAGTGAAACTAAGGCAGGGCGGACTGAAGCTTTCTTT. Translated: CASSETKAGRTEAFF. Full variable domain (rest looked up from reference TRBV25-1 and TRBJ1-1): EADIYQTPRYLVIGTGKKITLECSQTMGHDKMYWYQQDPGMELHLIHYSYGVNSTEKGDLSSESTVSRIRTEHFPLTLESARPSHTSQYLCASSETKAGRTEAFFGQGTRLTVV.

The J gene is TRBJ1-2, the V gene TRBV5-1; D is unclear. The CDR3 runs 13 residues. CDR1 and CDR2 (germline): SGHRS, YFSETQ. Trimming took off 0 bases at V and 6 bases at J, with 9 bases between the two ends. CDR3 region: CASSLGSPDGYTF. CDR3 nucleotide sequence: TGCGCCAGCAGCTTGGGGTCTCCAGATGGCTACACCTTC.

This chain uses TRBV7-3 with TRBJ1-1; D might be TRBD1 (5 bases). The germline V and J ends were trimmed by 5 bases and 5 bases, with 18 bases remaining between them. Germline lookup yields CDR1 SGHTA and CDR2 FQGTGA. There are 15 residues in the CDR3. The CDR3 coding sequence is TGTGCCAGCAGCCTCATGGGGCAGGGAAAAACTGAAGCTTTCTTT. Its protein product is CASSLMGQGKTEAFF.

The genes are TRBV19 and TRBJ1-1; D is unresolved. This CDR3 is 14 amino acids long. In germline, CDR1 is LNHDA, CDR2 SQIVND (reference sequence). V was pared by 9 bases and J by 5 bases, with 19 bases between. The CDR3 loop reads CASRRTPSGTEAFF. In DNA form, the CDR3 reads TGTGCCAGCCGAAGGACTCCTAGTGGGACTGAAGCTTTCTTT.